This T cell receptor beta chain was sequenced during a study of blood T cells in healthy people across ages. This CDR3 is built from 15 residues. Trimming pared 3 bases from V and 3 bases from J, leaving 16 bases between. The germline CDR1 and CDR2 sequences are DFQATT and SNEGSKA (reference sequence). A J-beta primer mix and a sample-barcoded 5' primer were used in a second PCR of roughly 7 to 12 cycles. TCRdb ran MiXCR on the 5' RACE reads and lists one entry per CDR3 protein. Of 540,000 or so distinct CDR3 sequences in the sample, approximately 25% are singletons; the top ten hold approximately 8.7%. The sample was also reused in another study, on T cells of mothers and their children.

This chain links TRBV20-1 with TRBJ2-3, with TRBD1 as a possible D gene (6 bases). Specimen: blood. The source is a boy younger than 18 in good health. The CDR3 DNA sequence: TGCAGTGCTAGGGAAACAGGGAAGGGTACAGATACGCAGTATTTT. Its protein product is CSARETGKGTDTQYF.